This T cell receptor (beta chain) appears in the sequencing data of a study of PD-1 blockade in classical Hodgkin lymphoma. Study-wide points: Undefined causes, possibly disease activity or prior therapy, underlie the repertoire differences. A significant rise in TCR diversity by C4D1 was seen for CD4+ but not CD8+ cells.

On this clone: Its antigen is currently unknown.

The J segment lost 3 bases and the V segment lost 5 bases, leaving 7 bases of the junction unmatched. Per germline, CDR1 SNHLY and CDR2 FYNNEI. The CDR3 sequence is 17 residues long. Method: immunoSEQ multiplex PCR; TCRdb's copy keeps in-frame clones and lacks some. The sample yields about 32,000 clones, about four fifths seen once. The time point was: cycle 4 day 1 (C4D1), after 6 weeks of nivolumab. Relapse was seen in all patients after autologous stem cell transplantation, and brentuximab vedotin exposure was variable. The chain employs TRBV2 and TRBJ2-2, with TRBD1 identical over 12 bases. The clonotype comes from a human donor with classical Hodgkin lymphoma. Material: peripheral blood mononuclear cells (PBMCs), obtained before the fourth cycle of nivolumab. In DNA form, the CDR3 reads TGTGCCAGCAGTCACCCGGGACAGGGGGCGCACACCGGGGAGCTGTTTTTT. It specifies CASSHPGQGAHTGELFF.